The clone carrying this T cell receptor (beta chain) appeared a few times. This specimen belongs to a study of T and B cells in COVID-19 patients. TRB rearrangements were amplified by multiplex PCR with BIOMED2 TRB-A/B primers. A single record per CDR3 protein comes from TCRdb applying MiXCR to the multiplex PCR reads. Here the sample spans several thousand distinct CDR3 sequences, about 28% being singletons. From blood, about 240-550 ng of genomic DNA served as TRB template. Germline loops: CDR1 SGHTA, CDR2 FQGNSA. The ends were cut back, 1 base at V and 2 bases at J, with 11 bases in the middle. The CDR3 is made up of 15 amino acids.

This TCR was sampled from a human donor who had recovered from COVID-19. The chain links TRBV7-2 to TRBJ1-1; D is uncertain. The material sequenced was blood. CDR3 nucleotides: TGTGCCAGCAGCTTAGTGAGGGTACAAAACACTGAAGCTTTCTTT. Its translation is CASSLVRVQNTEAFF.